These 7 T cell receptor beta chains originate from one sample sequenced in a study of CD8+ T cells in alopecia areata (dated by TCRdb to the late 2010s). Library preparation was by the immunoSEQ multiplex PCR assay. To provide template for TCR sequencing, every sample had RNA extracted and reverse transcribed into cDNA. The clones in this table, taken by TCRdb from immuneACCESS, are in-frame only. Not every clone is retained; where verified, under half of the shortfall comes from an unresolved V gene, and the cause of the rest is unknown. Recorded for this sample are more than 90,000 clones; roughly 50% of them occurred a single time. Together, the top ten hold roughly 30% of the sample. The time point label here, explained by the study, means: less than five weeks on oral tofacitinib. Read against the paper, the sample's treatment or condition label means: oral pan-JAK inhibitor, 5-10 mg twice daily.

The sequences come from CD8+ T cells sorted from blood, collected at week 4, from a patient treated with tofacitinib. All receptors come from a human donor with alopecia areata.

The V gene is TRBV27, the J gene TRBJ2-7; 7 nucleotides agree with TRBD1. Germline V gives CDR1 MNHEY, CDR2 SMNVEV (reference sequence). J was trimmed by 7 bases and V by 5 bases; bases with no gene match: 14. The CDR3 contains 15 residues. CDR3 in amino acids: CASSENRDSISEQYF. The CDR3 coding sequence is TGTGCCAGCAGTGAAAACCGGGACAGTATATCGGAGCAGTACTTC.

CDR3 sequence: CASSPKTYSNQPQHF. CDR3 nucleotide sequence: TGTGCCAGCAGCCCGAAGACATATAGCAATCAGCCCCAGCATTTT. The rearrangement links TRBV7-9 to TRBJ1-5; D is unclear. Germline loops: CDR1 SEHNR, CDR2 FQNEAQ (reference sequence). This CDR3 region has 15 residues. The germline V and J ends were trimmed by 5 bases and 0 bases, with 11 bases remaining between them. Full variable domain (outside the CDR3, taken from reference TRBV7-9 and TRBJ1-5): DTGVSQNPRHKITKRGQNVTFRCDPISEHNRLYWYRQTLGQGPEFLTYFQNEAQLEKSRLLSDRFSAERPKGSFSTLEIQRTEQGDSAMYLCASSPKTYSNQPQHFGDGTRLSIL.

This rearrangement joins TRBV14 to TRBJ2-7; D gene unclear. V lost 6 bases and J lost 5, with 11 bases in between. This CDR3 region has 12 residues. Germline loops: CDR1 SGHDN, CDR2 FVKESK. The CDR3 loop is CASSPFDHEQYF. The CDR3 nucleotides are TGTGCCAGCAGTCCATTTGATCACGAGCAGTACTTC.

J is TRBJ2-1 and V is TRBV5-6, with D maybe TRBD2 (6 bases). The CDR3 spans 15 residues. CDR1 is SGHDT, CDR2 YYEEEE, per germline. V was trimmed by 4 bases and J by 2 bases, leaving 13 bases between them. CDR3 sequence reads: CASSGERVAYNEQFF. The CDR3 coding sequence is TGTGCCAGCAGCGGGGAGCGGGTAGCCTACAATGAGCAGTTCTTC. The whole variable domain, filled in from reference TRBV5-6 and TRBJ2-1, reads DAGVTQSPTHLIKTRGQQVTLRCSPKSGHDTVSWYQQALGQGPQFIFQYYEEEERQRGNFPDRFSGHQFPNYSSELNVNALLLGDSALYLCASSGERVAYNEQFFGPGTRLTVL.

The genes are TRBV29-1 and TRBJ1-4, with 7 bases aligning to TRBD1. V dropped 4 bases and J dropped 4; count of bases not matched to a gene: 15. The CDR3 sequence is 17 residues long. Germline CDR1 reads SQVTM; CDR2 reads ANQGSEA. CDR3 region: CSVAELVKGAVNEKLFF. The CDR3 DNA sequence: TGCAGCGTTGCCGAACTGGTCAAGGGGGCTGTTAATGAAAAACTGTTTTTT. The full variable domain, with the rest looked up from reference TRBV29-1 and TRBJ1-4, is SAVISQKPSRDICQRGTSLTIQCQVDSQVTMMFWYRQQPGQSLTLIATANQGSEATYESGFVIDKFPISRPNLTFSTLTVSNMSPEDSSIYLCSVAELVKGAVNEKLFFGSGTQLSVL.

This clone was seen only a few times. J is TRBJ2-1 and V is TRBV5-1; D gene ambiguous. The CDR3 loop spans 14 amino acids. Germline V gives CDR1 SGHRS, CDR2 YFSETQ. Trimming pared 4 bases from V and 2 bases from J, leaving 10 bases between. CDR3: CASSETPAYNEQFF. CDR3 in DNA: TGCGCCAGCAGCGAAACGCCAGCCTACAATGAGCAGTTCTTC. Looking up the rest from reference TRBV5-1 and TRBJ2-1 gives the full variable domain: KAGVTQTPRYLIKTRGQQVTLSCSPISGHRSVSWYQQTPGQGLQFLFEYFSETQRNKGNFPGRFSGRQFSNSRSEMNVSTLELGDSALYLCASSETPAYNEQFFGPGTRLTVL.

This sequence joins TRBV7-2 and TRBJ2-3, with no clear D. Germline CDR1 SGHTA, CDR2 FQGNSA. There are 13 residues in the CDR3. Trimming stripped 1 base from V and 4 bases from J, with 6 bases between. The CDR3 protein is CASSLENADTQYF. Written as DNA, the CDR3 is TGTGCCAGCAGCTTAGAAAACGCAGATACGCAGTATTTT.